This T cell receptor beta chain was recovered during a study of CD8+ T cells in alopecia areata. About the study: For the treated group, dosing was oral tofacitinib at 5 to 10 mg twice daily.

Treatment given: oral pan-JAK inhibitor, 5-10 mg twice daily. The V gene's germline CDR1 is SQVTM and CDR2 ANQGSEA. Trimming removed 5 bases from V and 1 base from J, with 14 bases in between. CDR3 length: 14 amino acids. It was cDNA, reverse transcribed from extracted RNA, that served as the sequencing template. The repertoire was sequenced with immunoSEQ multiplex PCR; TCRdb's copy has only in-frame clones and lacks some. This table has around 150,000 clones, 60% appearing once. The clonotype originates from a human donor with alopecia areata. This sample comprised CD4+ T cells sorted from blood, obtained at week 24, from a patient treated with tofacitinib. The chain employs TRBV29-1 and TRBJ1-1; D is undetermined. The CDR3 sequence: CSVSSPRQNTEAFF. CDR3 sequence (DNA): TGCAGCGTTTCGAGTCCCCGGCAGAACACTGAAGCTTTCTTT.